This T cell receptor (beta chain) was recorded in a study of patients and donors after allogeneic stem cell transplantation. The length of the CDR3 is 16 residues. Germline CDR1 is DFQATT and CDR2 is SNEGSKA (reference sequence). The junction had 5 bases not matched to a gene; V was cut back by 5 bases and J by 0 bases. MiXCR, run by TCRdb on the RT-PCR reads, gives a single entry per CDR3 protein. In the table there are about a million distinct CDR3 sequences, about a sixth of which are singletons. The receptor was derived from a human donor who was either an allogeneic HSCT recipient or a stem cell or donor lymphocyte infusion donor (not recorded which). It is not recorded whose cells these are; they may come from a transplant donor. The sample comprised blood, either unsorted or a sorted T cell fraction (not recorded which). The rearrangement links TRBV20-1 to TRBJ2-1; 12 bases fit TRBD2. The CDR3 nucleotides read TGCAGTGCTCTAACTAGCGGGGGGAGCTCCTACAATGAGCAGTTCTTC. Protein sequence: CSALTSGGSSYNEQFF.